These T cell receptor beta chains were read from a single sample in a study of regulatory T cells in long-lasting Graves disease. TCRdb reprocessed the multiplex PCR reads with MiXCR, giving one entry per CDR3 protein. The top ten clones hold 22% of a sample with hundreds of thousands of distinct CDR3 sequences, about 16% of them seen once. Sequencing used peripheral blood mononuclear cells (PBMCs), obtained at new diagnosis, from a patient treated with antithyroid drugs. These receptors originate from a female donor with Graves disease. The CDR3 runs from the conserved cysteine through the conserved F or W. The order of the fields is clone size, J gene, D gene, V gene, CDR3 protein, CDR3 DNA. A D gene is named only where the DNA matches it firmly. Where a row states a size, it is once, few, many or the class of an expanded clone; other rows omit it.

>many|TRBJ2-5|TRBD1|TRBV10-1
CASSAVRGRETQYF
TGCGCCAGCAGTGCAGTCAGGGGGCGAGAGACCCAGTACTTC
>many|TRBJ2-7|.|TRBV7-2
CASSLFSAGDEQYF
TGTGCCAGCAGCTTATTCTCAGCAGGTGACGAGCAGTACTTC
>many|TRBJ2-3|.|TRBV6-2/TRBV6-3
CASSPWAPSTDTQYF
TGTGCCAGCAGTCCATGGGCCCCTAGCACAGATACGCAGTATTTT
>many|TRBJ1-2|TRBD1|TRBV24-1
CATSDSHRGRRDGYTF
TGTGCCACCAGTGATTCACACAGGGGGCGCCGTGATGGCTACACCTTC
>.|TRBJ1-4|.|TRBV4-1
CASSQVNHRPMGNEKLFF
TGCGCCAGCAGCCAAGTTAATCACAGACCCATGGGTAATGAAAAACTGTTTTTT
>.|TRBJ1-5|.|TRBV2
CASPAGGNQPQHF
TGTGCCAGCCCCGCAGGGGGCAATCAGCCCCAGCATTTT
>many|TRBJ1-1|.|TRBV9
CASSYDQEYTEAFF
TGTGCCAGCAGTTACGACCAGGAATACACTGAAGCTTTCTTT
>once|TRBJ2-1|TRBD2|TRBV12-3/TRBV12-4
CASSSGTRRGYEQFF
TGTGCCAGCAGCTCCGGGACTAGGAGAGGGTATGAGCAGTTCTTC
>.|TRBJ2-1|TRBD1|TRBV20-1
CSPSPRQGQISYNEQFF
TGCAGCCCAAGCCCCCGGCAGGGACAGATTTCCTACAATGAGCAGTTCTTC
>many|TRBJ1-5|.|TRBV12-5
CASGLTGDYSNQPQHF
TGTGCTAGTGGACTAACAGGAGATTATAGCAATCAGCCCCAGCATTTT
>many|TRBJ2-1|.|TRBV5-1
CASSLEARGANEQFF
TGCGCCAGCAGCTTGGAAGCCAGGGGAGCCAATGAGCAGTTCTTC
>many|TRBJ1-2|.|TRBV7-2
CASSLTGALNYGYTF
TGTGCCAGCAGCCTGACAGGAGCCCTTAACTATGGCTACACCTTC
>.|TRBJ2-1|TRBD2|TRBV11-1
CASNPPSGRNNEQFF
TGTGCCAGCAACCCGCCTAGCGGGAGGAACAATGAGCAGTTCTTC
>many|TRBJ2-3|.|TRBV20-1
CSAAGRGRTDTQYF
TGCAGTGCAGCCGGGCGCGGTCGCACAGATACGCAGTATTTT
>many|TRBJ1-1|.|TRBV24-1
CATRGQSNTEAFF
TGTGCCACCAGAGGACAGTCGAACACTGAAGCTTTCTTT
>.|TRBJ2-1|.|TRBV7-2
CASSPTGLNEQFF
TGTGCCAGCAGCCCGACTGGACTAAATGAGCAGTTCTTC
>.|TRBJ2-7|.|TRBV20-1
CSARGGANRYEQYF
TGCAGTGCCAGGGGGGGGGCTAATCGCTACGAGCAGTACTTC
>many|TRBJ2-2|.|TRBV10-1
CASSELSSGELFF
TGCGCCAGCAGTGAATTGTCGTCGGGGGAGCTGTTTTTT
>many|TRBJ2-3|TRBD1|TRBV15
CATSGDRDSTDTQYF
TGTGCCACCAGCGGAGACAGGGACAGCACAGATACGCAGTATTTT
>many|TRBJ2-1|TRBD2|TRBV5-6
CASSLDTSGPNEQFF
TGTGCCAGCAGCTTGGATACTAGCGGACCTAATGAGCAGTTCTTC
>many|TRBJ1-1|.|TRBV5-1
CASSLGLRTGGTEAFF
TGCGCCAGCAGCTTGGGATTGCGGACTGGGGGCACTGAAGCTTTCTTT
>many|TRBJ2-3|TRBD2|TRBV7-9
CASRREGGTDTQYF
TGTGCCAGCAGGAGGGAGGGCGGCACAGATACGCAGTATTTT
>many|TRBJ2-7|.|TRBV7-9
CASSLEVASSYEQYF
TGTGCCAGCAGCTTAGAGGTAGCGTCGTCCTACGAGCAGTACTTC
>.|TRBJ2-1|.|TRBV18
CASSRTDNEQFF
TGTGCCAGCTCACGGACAGACAATGAGCAGTTCTTC
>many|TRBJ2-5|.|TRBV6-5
CASSYGGTIQETQYF
TGTGCCAGCAGTTACGGCGGTACGATCCAAGAGACCCAGTACTTC
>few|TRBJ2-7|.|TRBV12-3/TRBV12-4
CASSLGTVGEQYF
TGTGCCAGCAGTTTAGGCACCGTGGGAGAGCAGTACTTC
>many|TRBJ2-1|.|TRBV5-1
CASSFRGPGSTDEQFF
TGCGCCAGCAGCTTTCGGGGGCCCGGCTCTACGGATGAGCAGTTCTTC
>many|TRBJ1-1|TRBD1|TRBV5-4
CASSPHGQGGNTEAFF
TGTGCCAGCAGCCCCCATGGACAGGGAGGGAACACTGAAGCTTTCTTT
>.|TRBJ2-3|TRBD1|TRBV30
CAWSVLEGAPPDTQYF
TGTGCCTGGAGTGTATTAGAGGGGGCACCCCCAGATACGCAGTATTTT
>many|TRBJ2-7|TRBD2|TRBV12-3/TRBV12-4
CASRPGTSAYEQYF
TGTGCCAGCAGGCCCGGGACTAGCGCCTACGAGCAGTACTTC
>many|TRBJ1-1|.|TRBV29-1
CSAYLPRLRVTEAFF
TGCAGCGCCTACCTTCCCAGGCTACGGGTCACTGAAGCTTTCTTT
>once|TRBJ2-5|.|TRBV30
CAWSVPISRGTQYF
TGTGCCTGGAGTGTACCGATCTCGCGGGGGACCCAGTACTTC
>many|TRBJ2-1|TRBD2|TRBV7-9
CASTTSGGPDEQFF
TGTGCCAGCACCACTAGCGGGGGGCCTGATGAGCAGTTCTTC
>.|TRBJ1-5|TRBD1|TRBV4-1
CASSQVTGSNQPQHF
TGCGCCAGCAGCCAGGTGACAGGGAGCAATCAGCCCCAGCATTTT
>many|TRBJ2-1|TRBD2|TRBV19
CASRGGRGGDEQFF
TGTGCCAGTAGGGGCGGGAGAGGTGGGGATGAGCAGTTCTTC
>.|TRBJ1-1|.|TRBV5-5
CASSFNRELSEAFF
TGTGCCAGCAGCTTCAACAGGGAACTCAGTGAAGCTTTCTTT
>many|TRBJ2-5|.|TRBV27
CASSLSRFRGETQYF
TGTGCCAGCAGTTTATCGAGGTTCAGGGGTGAGACCCAGTACTTC
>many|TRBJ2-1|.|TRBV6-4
CASSEFRGGDEQFF
TGTGCCAGCAGTGAATTTAGGGGTGGGGATGAGCAGTTCTTC
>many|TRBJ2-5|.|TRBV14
CASSQELLSGETQYF
TGTGCCAGCAGCCAAGAATTATTAAGTGGAGAGACCCAGTACTTC
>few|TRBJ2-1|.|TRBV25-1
CASSESSGKQFF
TGTGCCAGCAGTGAATCATCGGGGAAGCAGTTCTTC
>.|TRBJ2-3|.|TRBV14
CASSQGGRFLQASTDTQYF
TGTGCCAGCAGCCAAGGAGGAAGATTTCTCCAAGCTAGCACAGATACGCAGTATTTT
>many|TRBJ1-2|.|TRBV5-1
CASSLDRGPREGYTF
TGCGCCAGCAGCTTGGATCGGGGGCCTAGGGAGGGCTACACCTTC
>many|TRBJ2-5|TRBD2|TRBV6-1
CASSGGRGQETQYF
TGTGCCAGCAGTGGTGGGAGGGGCCAAGAGACCCAGTACTTC
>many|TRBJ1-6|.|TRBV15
CATSRDQKGSPLHF
TGTGCCACCAGCAGAGATCAGAAGGGTTCACCCCTCCACTTT
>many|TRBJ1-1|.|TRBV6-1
CASNRGAEAFF
TGTGCCAGCAACCGGGGGGCTGAAGCTTTCTTT
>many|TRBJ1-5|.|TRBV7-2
CASSLAQAANQPQHF
TGTGCCAGCAGCTTAGCGCAGGCAGCTAATCAGCCCCAGCATTTT
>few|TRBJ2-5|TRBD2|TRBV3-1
CASSQWGLAGQETQYF
TGTGCCAGCAGCCAATGGGGACTAGCGGGGCAAGAGACCCAGTACTTC
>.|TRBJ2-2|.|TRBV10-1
CAVIRPSSGELVF
TGCGCCGTCATCAGACCTAGTTCCGGGGAGCTGGTTTTT
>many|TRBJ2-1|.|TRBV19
CASSAPSGEWNEQFF
TGTGCCAGTAGTGCCCCTTCAGGGGAGTGGAATGAGCAGTTCTTC
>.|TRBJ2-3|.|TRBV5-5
CASSGDITDTQYF
TGTGCCAGCAGCGGGGACATAACAGATACGCAGTATTTT
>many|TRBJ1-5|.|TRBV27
CASNGGGNQPQHF
TGTGCCAGCAATGGAGGTGGCAATCAGCCCCAGCATTTT
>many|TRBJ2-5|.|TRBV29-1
CSVVNSQQETQYF
TGCAGCGTCGTCAACTCTCAACAAGAGACCCAGTACTTC
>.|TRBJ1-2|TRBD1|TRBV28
CASSLGQAPTLYGYTF
TGTGCCAGCAGTTTAGGACAGGCTCCTACCCTCTATGGCTACACCTTC
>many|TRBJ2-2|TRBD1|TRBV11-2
CASTPASGTGTGELFF
TGTGCCAGCACTCCAGCGTCCGGGACAGGGACCGGGGAGCTGTTTTTT
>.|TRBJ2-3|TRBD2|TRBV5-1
CASSFLSGKSTDTQYF
TGCGCCAGCAGCTTTCTTAGCGGGAAAAGCACAGATACGCAGTATTTT
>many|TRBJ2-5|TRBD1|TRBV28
CASSLLTGGPEGETQYF
TGTGCCAGCAGTTTATTAACAGGGGGGCCCGAGGGGGAGACCCAGTACTTC
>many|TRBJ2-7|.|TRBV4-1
CASSQDGNIRYF
TGCGCCAGCAGCCAAGATGGGAACATTAGGTACTTC
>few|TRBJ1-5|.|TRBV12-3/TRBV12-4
CASSFLDRKEGSQHF
TGTGCCAGCAGTTTCCTGGACAGAAAAGAGGGTAGCCAGCATTTT
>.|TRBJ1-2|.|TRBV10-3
CAITGILNYGYTF
TGTGCCATCACCGGGATTCTTAACTATGGCTACACCTTC
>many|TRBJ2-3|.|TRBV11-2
CASSHEGRGPTQYF
TGTGCCAGCAGCCACGAGGGGAGGGGGCCTACGCAGTATTTT